The T cell receptor (beta chain) described here comes from a study of identical twins. General study points: Out-of-frame alpha sequences shared between twins exhibited an excess of low generation probability. Cross-sectional statistical analysis, not tracking of the same donors, underpinned the conclusions.

MiXCR, run by TCRdb on the 5' RACE reads, gives a single entry per CDR3 protein. The sample holds 690,000 or so distinct CDR3 sequences; less than 7% are singletons and the top ten take under 2%. Healthy Caucasians were all of the donors. This clonotype was counted ten times or more. What it recognizes is unknown. The CDR3 consists of 13 residues. Germline CDR1 and CDR2: SGHRS and YFSETQ. J lost 10 bases, V lost 4 bases, and 9 bases had no gene match. Input material: naive T cells sorted from blood. The chain uses TRBV5-1 and TRBJ1-2, with TRBD1 identical over 8 bases. This clonotype was sampled from a man between 18 and 35 years old in good health. CDR3 DNA: TGCGCCAGCAGCGACGGGACAGGCTTCATCTACACCTTC. Its protein product is CASSDGTGFIYTF.